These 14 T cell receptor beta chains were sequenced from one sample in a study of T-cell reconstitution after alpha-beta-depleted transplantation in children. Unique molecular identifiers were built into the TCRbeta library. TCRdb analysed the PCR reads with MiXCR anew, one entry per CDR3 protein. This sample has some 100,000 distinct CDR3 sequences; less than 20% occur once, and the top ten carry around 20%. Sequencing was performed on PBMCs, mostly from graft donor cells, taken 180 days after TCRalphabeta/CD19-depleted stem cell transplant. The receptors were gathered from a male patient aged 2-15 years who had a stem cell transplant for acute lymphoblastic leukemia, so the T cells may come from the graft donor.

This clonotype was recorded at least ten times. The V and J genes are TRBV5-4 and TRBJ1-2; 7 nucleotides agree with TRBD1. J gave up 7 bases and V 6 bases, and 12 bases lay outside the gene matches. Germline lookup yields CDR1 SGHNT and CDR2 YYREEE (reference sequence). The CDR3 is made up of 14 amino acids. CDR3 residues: CASTRTEGAGGYTF. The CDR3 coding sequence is TGTGCCAGCACCAGAACAGAGGGGGCTGGTGGCTACACCTTC.

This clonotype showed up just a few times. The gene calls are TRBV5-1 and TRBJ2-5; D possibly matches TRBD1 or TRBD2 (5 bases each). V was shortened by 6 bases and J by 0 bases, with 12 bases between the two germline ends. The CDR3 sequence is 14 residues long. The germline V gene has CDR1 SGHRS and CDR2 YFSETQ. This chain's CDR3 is CASNPEGYQETQYF. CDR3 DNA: TGCGCCAGCAACCCCGAGGGGTACCAAGAGACCCAGTACTTC.

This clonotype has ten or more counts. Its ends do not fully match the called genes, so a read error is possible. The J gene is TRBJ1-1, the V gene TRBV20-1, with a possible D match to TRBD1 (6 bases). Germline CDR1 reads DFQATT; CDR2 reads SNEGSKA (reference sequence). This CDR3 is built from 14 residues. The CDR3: CSARGARGNAEAFF. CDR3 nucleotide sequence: TGCAGTGCTAGGGGGGCTCGCGGGAACGCTGAAGCTTTCTTT.

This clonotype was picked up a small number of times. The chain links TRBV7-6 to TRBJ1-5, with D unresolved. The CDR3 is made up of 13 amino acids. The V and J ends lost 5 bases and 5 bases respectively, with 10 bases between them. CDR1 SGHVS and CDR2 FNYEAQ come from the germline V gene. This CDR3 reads CASSPEKYQPQHF. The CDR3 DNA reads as TGTGCCAGCAGCCCTGAGAAGTATCAGCCCCAGCATTTT.

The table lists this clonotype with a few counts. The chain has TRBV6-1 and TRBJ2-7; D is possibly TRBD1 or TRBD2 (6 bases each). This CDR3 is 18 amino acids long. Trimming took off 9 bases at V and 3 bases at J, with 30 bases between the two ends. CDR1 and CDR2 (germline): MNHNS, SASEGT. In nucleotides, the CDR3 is TGTGCCAGGCTACCGGGGGCCGCACATAAACTCTCGATCTACGAGCAGTACTTC. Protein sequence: CARLPGAAHKLSIYEQYF.

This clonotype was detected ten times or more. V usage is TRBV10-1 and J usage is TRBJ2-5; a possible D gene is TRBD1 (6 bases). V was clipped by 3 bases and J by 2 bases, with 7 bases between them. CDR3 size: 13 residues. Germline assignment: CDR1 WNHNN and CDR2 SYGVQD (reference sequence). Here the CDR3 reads CASSDGQQETQYF. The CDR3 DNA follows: TGCGCCAGCAGTGACGGACAGCAAGAGACCCAGTACTTC.

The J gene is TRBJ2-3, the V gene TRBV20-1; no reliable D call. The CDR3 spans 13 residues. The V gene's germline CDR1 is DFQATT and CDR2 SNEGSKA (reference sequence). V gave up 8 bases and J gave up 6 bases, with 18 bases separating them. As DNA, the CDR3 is TGCAGTCGGAAAGGACCTAGGACCGATACGCAGTATTTT. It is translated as CSRKGPRTDTQYF.

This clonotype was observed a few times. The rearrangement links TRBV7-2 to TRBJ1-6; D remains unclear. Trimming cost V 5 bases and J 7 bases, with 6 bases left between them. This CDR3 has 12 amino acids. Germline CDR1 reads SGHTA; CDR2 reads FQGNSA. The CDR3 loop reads CASSLQNSPLHF. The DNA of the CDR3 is TGTGCCAGCAGCCTACAGAATTCACCCCTCCACTTT.

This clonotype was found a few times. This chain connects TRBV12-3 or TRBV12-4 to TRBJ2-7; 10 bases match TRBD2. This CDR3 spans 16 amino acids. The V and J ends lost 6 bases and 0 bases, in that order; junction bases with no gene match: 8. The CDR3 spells CASSLSAGGPSYEQYF. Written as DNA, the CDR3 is TGTGCCAGCAGCCTCTCAGCGGGGGGGCCCTCCTACGAGCAGTACTTC.

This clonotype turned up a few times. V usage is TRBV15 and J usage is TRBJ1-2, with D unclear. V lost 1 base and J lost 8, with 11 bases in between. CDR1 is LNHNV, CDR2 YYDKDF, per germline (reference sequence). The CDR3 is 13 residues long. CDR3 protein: CATSRGDSPGYTF. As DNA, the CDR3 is TGTGCCACCAGCAGAGGGGATTCACCGGGCTACACCTTC.

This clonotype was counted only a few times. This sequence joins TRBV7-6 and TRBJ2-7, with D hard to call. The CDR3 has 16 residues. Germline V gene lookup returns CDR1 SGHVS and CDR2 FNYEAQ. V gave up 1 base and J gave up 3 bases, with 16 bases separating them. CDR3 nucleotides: TGTGCCAGCAGCTTAGAGGGCCTCCCCGTTTACTACGAGCAGTACTTC. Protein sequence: CASSLEGLPVYYEQYF.

Written as DNA, the CDR3 is TGTGCCAGCAGTTCAAGGACTAGGTATTACAATGAGCAGTTCTTC. Protein: CASSSRTRYYNEQFF. The chain combines TRBV27 with TRBJ2-1; 7 bases match TRBD2. The V gene's germline CDR1 is MNHEY and CDR2 SMNVEV (reference sequence). V gave up 4 bases and J gave up 4 bases; unmatched junction bases: 7. This CDR3 has 15 residues.

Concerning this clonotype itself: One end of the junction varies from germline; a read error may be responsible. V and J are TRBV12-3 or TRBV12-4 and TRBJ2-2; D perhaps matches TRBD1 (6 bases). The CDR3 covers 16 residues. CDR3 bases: TGTGCCAGCAGCTTAGACAGGCCCTCGAACACCGGGGAGCTGTTTTTT. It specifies CASSLDRPSNTGELFF.

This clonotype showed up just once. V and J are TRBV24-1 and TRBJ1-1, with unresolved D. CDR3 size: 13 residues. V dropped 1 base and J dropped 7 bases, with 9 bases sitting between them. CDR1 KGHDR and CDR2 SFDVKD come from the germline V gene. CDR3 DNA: TGTGCCACCAGTGATTTATTAGGGCGTGAAGCTTTCTTT. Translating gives CATSDLLGREAFF.